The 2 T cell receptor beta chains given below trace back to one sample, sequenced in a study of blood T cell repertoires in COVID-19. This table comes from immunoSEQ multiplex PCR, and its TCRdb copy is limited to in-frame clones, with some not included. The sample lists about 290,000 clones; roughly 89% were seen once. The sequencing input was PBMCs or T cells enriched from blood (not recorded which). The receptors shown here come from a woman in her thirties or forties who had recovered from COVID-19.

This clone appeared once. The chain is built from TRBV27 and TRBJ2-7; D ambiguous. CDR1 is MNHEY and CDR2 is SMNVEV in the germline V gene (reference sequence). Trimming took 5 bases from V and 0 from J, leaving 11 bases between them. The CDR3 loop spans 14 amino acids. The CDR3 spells CASSIYAGSYEQYF. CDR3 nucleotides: TGTGCCAGCAGTATCTATGCCGGCTCCTACGAGCAGTACTTC.

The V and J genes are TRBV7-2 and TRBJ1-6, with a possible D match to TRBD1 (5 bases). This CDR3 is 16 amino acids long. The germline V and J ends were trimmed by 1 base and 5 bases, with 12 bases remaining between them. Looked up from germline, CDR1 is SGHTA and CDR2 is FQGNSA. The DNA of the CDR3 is TGTGCCAGCAGCTTAGGACCGGGACTAAATAATTCACCCCTCCACTTT. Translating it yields CASSLGPGLNNSPLHF.